What follows describes a single T cell receptor (beta chain). Its antigen is undetermined. The same CDR3 also results from other DNA sequences found in this sample. Assay used: immunoSEQ multiplex PCR; TCRdb lists only in-frame clones, some missing. The sample contains 2 million to 2.5 million clones, more than 85% of which appear only once. The sample is drawn from a study of shared clonotypes between healthy human individuals. About the research overall: The study used three CD4 naive, three CD4 memory, two CD8 naive and one CD8 memory plate per donor. Overall study findings and caveats: Clonotypes shared by all four donors outscored non-shared clonotypes in generation probability.

Division of CD4+ cells produced a CD45RA+ naive subset and a CD45RA-negative memory subset. CDR1 and CDR2 from the germline V gene are SGHRS and YFSETQ. This CDR3 is built from 13 residues. The V and J ends lost 4 bases and 5 bases respectively, with 12 bases between them. The rearrangement uses TRBV5-1 and TRBJ2-5; the D call may be TRBD1 or TRBD2 (6 bases each). This TCR came from a man aged 18 to 30 in good health. Some clones in this sample may be carry-over from other donors' samples. Specimen: naive CD4+ T cells from PBMCs. Subset here: CD45RA+ positively selected. CDR3 nucleotide sequence: TGCGCCAGCAGCCCCGAGGGGGGCGAGACCCAGTACTTC. Its translation is CASSPEGGETQYF. Full variable domain (remainder filled in from reference TRBV5-1 and TRBJ2-5): KAGVTQTPRYLIKTRGQQVTLSCSPISGHRSVSWYQQTPGQGLQFLFEYFSETQRNKGNFPGRFSGRQFSNSRSEMNVSTLELGDSALYLCASSPEGGETQYFGPGTRLLVL.